These 27 T cell receptor beta chains were sequenced from one sample in a study of shared clonotypes between healthy human individuals. This table comes from immunoSEQ multiplex PCR, and its TCRdb copy is limited to in-frame clones, with some not included. The sample consists of hundreds of thousands of clones, more than 70% of them appearing once. The sequencing sample was made of memory CD4+ T cells sorted from blood. Subset denoted: CD45RA-negative fraction. The receptors come from a woman aged 25 to 39 in good health.

The J gene is TRBJ2-7, the V gene TRBV30, with D perhaps TRBD2 (5 bases). The length of the CDR3 is 11 residues. The germline V and J ends were trimmed by 8 bases and 1 base, with 9 bases remaining between them. CDR1 and CDR2 (germline): GTSNPN, SVGIG (reference sequence). The CDR3 spells CAGGASYEQYF. For the CDR3, the DNA is TGTGCCGGAGGAGCGTCCTACGAGCAGTACTTC.

The chain employs TRBV20-1 and TRBJ2-7, with 7 bases fitting TRBD2. V lost 6 bases, J lost 7 bases, and 6 bases stayed unmatched. The CDR3 sequence is 11 residues long. Germline V lookup: CDR1 DFQATT, CDR2 SNEGSKA (reference sequence). In DNA, the CDR3 is TGCAGTGCCTCCGGGAGGACGGAGCAGTACTTC. Translating gives CSASGRTEQYF.

V is TRBV7-2 and J is TRBJ2-1; 10 bases map to TRBD2. The CDR3 runs to 16 residues. The J segment lost 9 bases and the V segment lost 5 bases, leaving 13 bases of the junction unmatched. From germline, CDR1 is SGHTA and CDR2 FQGNSA. DNA of the CDR3: TGTGCCAGCAGCCCGACAACCCTAGCGGGAGAACGTGAGCAGTTCTTC. Encoded protein: CASSPTTLAGEREQFF. Variable domain in full (rest from reference TRBV7-2 and TRBJ2-1): GAGVSQSPSNKVTEKGKDVELRCDPISGHTALYWYRQSLGQGLEFLIYFQGNSAPDKSGLPSDRFSAERTGGSVSTLTIQRTQQEDSAVYLCASSPTTLAGEREQFFGPGTRLTVL.

The chain joins TRBV6-5 to TRBJ2-5; tentative D call: TRBD1 (5 bases). The J call may be incorrect, as the DNA end agrees better with TRBJ2-7. The length of the CDR3 is 14 residues. CDR1 is MNHEY, CDR2 SVGAGI, per germline. The CDR3: CASSYSPQEYEQYF. The CDR3 bases are TGTGCCAGCAGTTACTCGCCACAGGAGTACGAGCAGTACTTC.

The CDR3 coding sequence is TGTGCCAGCAGCTTCTATCTAGACCCCGAGCAGTACTTC. As protein: CASSFYLDPEQYF. The chain is built from TRBV7-2 and TRBJ2-7; D gene ambiguous. Germline loops: CDR1 SGHTA, CDR2 FQGNSA. CDR3 length equals 13 residues. V was shortened by 3 bases and J by 6 bases, with 12 bases between the two germline ends.

This sequence joins TRBV18 and TRBJ2-7, with D perhaps matching TRBD1 or TRBD2 (5 bases each). V gave up 5 bases and J gave up 4 bases, with 18 bases separating them. The CDR3 spans 15 residues. Germline V gene sequence: CDR1 KGHSH, CDR2 LQKENI. In DNA, the CDR3 is TGTGCCAGCTCAACTGGGACGGATACGTGGTACGAGCAGTACTTC. It encodes CASSTGTDTWYEQYF.

This chain links TRBV5-1 with TRBJ2-5; tentatively, D is TRBD1 (5 bases). V was shortened by 2 bases and J by 0 bases, with 23 bases between the two germline ends. The length of the CDR3 is 19 residues. Germline V gene data show CDR1 as SGHRS and CDR2 as YFSETQ. The CDR3 bases are TGCGCCAGCAGCTTAATCTACACAGGTCCCGATGCCAACCAAGAGACCCAGTACTTC. It translates to CASSLIYTGPDANQETQYF.

This clone appeared many times. The same CDR3 can be traced to other DNA sequences in this sample. This chain connects TRBV7-6 to TRBJ2-2; D is possibly TRBD2 (5 bases). Trimming left V 5 bases short and J 4 bases short, with 14 bases between. The CDR3 length is 15 residues. From germline, CDR1 is SGHVS and CDR2 FNYEAQ. In DNA, the CDR3 is TGTGCCAGCAGCCTTACTGGCGGGTCCACCGGGGAGCTGTTTTTT. Protein: CASSLTGGSTGELFF.

The chain joins TRBV27 to TRBJ2-7, with D possibly TRBD1 on 7 matching bases. CDR3 size: 19 residues. Germline V CDR1 and CDR2: MNHEY, SMNVEV (reference sequence). Trimming pared 6 bases from V and 5 bases from J, leaving 32 bases between. CDR3 in DNA: TGTGCCAGCAGACCGGGGGTGGACCTCCGGGACAGATTCCTCCACGAGCAGTACTTC. It specifies CASRPGVDLRDRFLHEQYF.

J is TRBJ2-5 and V is TRBV5-4; the match to TRBD1 covers 9 bases. Germline V lookup: CDR1 SGHNT, CDR2 YYREEE (reference sequence). Trimming removed 1 base from V and 5 bases from J; junction bases left unmatched: 6. This CDR3 is built from 15 residues. In nucleotides, the CDR3 is TGTGCCAGCAGCTTGCTGGGACAGGGTGTGGAGACCCAGTACTTC. This gives the protein CASSLLGQGVETQYF.

The chain combines TRBV29-1 with TRBJ1-1; 9 positions match TRBD1. In germline, CDR1 is SQVTM, CDR2 ANQGSEA. V gave up 7 bases and J gave up 0 bases; unmatched junction bases: 12. The CDR3 has 16 residues. CDR3 nucleotides: TGCAGCGGGAAGATACAGGGGGCGTTGGTGAACACTGAAGCTTTCTTT. Its protein is CSGKIQGALVNTEAFF.

The chain carries TRBV4-1 and TRBJ2-3; tentatively, D is TRBD2 (5 bases). CDR1 and CDR2 from the germline V gene are MGHRA and YSYEKL. This CDR3 region has 15 residues. V shed 4 bases and J shed 4 bases, with 15 bases lying between them. In DNA form, the CDR3 reads TGCGCCAGCAGCCGGGTCGGACTGTCGGCAGATACGCAGTATTTT. Protein: CASSRVGLSADTQYF.

The V gene is TRBV18, the J gene TRBJ1-2, with D possibly TRBD1 on 5 matching bases. Germline values: CDR1 KGHSH, CDR2 LQKENI. This CDR3 has 13 residues. Between the trimmed V and J ends, which lost 4 bases and 8 bases, there was a span of 14 bases. CDR3 nucleotides: TGTGCCAGCTCACAACAGGCGACGGGGGGCTACACCTTC. Translation: CASSQQATGGYTF.

J is TRBJ1-1 and V is TRBV11-3; a weak D match, TRBD1 (6 bases). With 5 bases removed from V and 4 bases from J, the gap between germline ends came to 14 bases. The CDR3 consists of 14 residues. Per the germline V gene, CDR1 is SGHNT and CDR2 is YENEEA. DNA for the CDR3: TGTGCCAGCAGCCCGAGGGGGAGGAGCACTGAAGCTTTCTTT. Encoded protein: CASSPRGRSTEAFF.

V and J are TRBV7-9 and TRBJ2-5; D might be TRBD1 (7 bases). This CDR3 is built from 16 residues. The ends were cut back, 0 bases at V and 5 bases at J, with 16 bases in the middle. From germline, CDR1 is SEHNR and CDR2 FQNEAQ (reference sequence). The CDR3 sequence is CASSLAVGTAGETQYF. DNA for the CDR3: TGTGCCAGCAGCTTAGCAGTCGGGACAGCGGGTGAGACCCAGTACTTC. Full variable domain (remainder filled in from reference TRBV7-9 and TRBJ2-5): DTGVSQNPRHKITKRGQNVTFRCDPISEHNRLYWYRQTLGQGPEFLTYFQNEAQLEKSRLLSDRFSAERPKGSFSTLEIQRTEQGDSAMYLCASSLAVGTAGETQYFGPGTRLLVL.

The chain couples TRBV6-6 to TRBJ1-3; perhaps TRBD1 as D (5 bases). Trimming pared 2 bases from V and 2 bases from J, leaving 10 bases between. Germline V gene lookup returns CDR1 MNHNY and CDR2 SVGAGI (reference sequence). This CDR3 is built from 15 residues. The CDR3 DNA reads TGTGCCAGCAGTTACCCGGCAGGGCCTGGAAACACCATATATTTT. Residues: CASSYPAGPGNTIYF.

The J gene is TRBJ2-6, the V gene TRBV28; D perhaps matches TRBD1 (6 bases). The CDR3 has 18 amino acids. The germline V gene encodes CDR1 MDHEN and CDR2 SYDVKM. V was shortened by 6 bases and J by 2 bases, with 20 bases between the two germline ends. CDR3 sequence (DNA): TGTGCCAGCAGAAACAGGGATCTGGATGCTCCTGGGGCCAACGTCCTGACTTTC. It is translated as CASRNRDLDAPGANVLTF. Combining the CDR3 with reference TRBV28 and TRBJ2-6 gives the whole variable domain DVKVTQSSRYLVKRTGEKVFLECVQDMDHENMFWYRQDPGLGLRLIYFSYDVKMKEKGDIPEGYSVSREKKERFSLILESASTNQTSMYLCASRNRDLDAPGANVLTFGAGSRLTVL.

The chain joins TRBV11-1 to TRBJ2-3; no reliable D call. V was shortened by 2 bases and J by 2 bases, with 2 bases between the two germline ends. CDR1 is SGHAT and CDR2 is FQDESV in the germline V gene (reference sequence). The CDR3 is 12 amino acids. CDR3 region: CASSLYTDTQYF. The CDR3 coding sequence is TGTGCCAGCAGCTTATACACAGATACGCAGTATTTT.

The chain recombines TRBV4-1 with TRBJ2-3, with TRBD2 identical over 7 bases. The CDR3 length is 18 residues. V was pared by 1 base and J by 2 bases, with 12 bases of the junction left unmatched. Germline V lookup: CDR1 MGHRA, CDR2 YSYEKL. CDR3 residues: CASSQALRRGGITDTQYF. DNA of the CDR3: TGCGCCAGCAGCCAAGCCCTCCGACGCGGGGGAATCACAGATACGCAGTATTTT.

The rearrangement uses TRBV29-1 and TRBJ2-5; D not resolved. The CDR3 sequence is 12 residues long. V lost 6 bases to trimming and J lost 1 base, with 9 bases between them. Germline CDR1 is SQVTM and CDR2 is ANQGSEA. The CDR3 bases are TGCAGCGTCGACTCGACCCAAGAGACCCAGTACTTC. As protein: CSVDSTQETQYF. Filled out from reference TRBV29-1 and TRBJ2-5, the complete variable domain reads SAVISQKPSRDICQRGTSLTIQCQVDSQVTMMFWYRQQPGQSLTLIATANQGSEATYESGFVIDKFPISRPNLTFSTLTVSNMSPEDSSIYLCSVDSTQETQYFGPGTRLLVL.

The gene calls are TRBV6-5 and TRBJ1-3, with TRBD1 as a possible D gene (6 bases). In germline, CDR1 is MNHEY, CDR2 SVGAGI. The CDR3 length is 14 residues. The V end was cut by 2 bases, the J end by 8 bases, with 13 bases between. The CDR3 here is CASSYQGGSDTIYF. The CDR3, as DNA: TGTGCCAGCAGTTACCAAGGGGGGTCAGACACCATATATTTT.

V usage is TRBV19 and J usage is TRBJ2-1, with 9 bases identical to TRBD2. V lost 4 bases and J lost 6; bases outside the gene matches: 4. Per germline, CDR1 LNHDA and CDR2 SQIVND (reference sequence). This CDR3 region has 14 residues. The CDR3 DNA reads as TGTGCCAGTAGTAGGGAGCGGGAGGTCAATGAGCAGTTCTTC. Its protein is CASSREREVNEQFF.

As concerns this clone: This sample includes further DNA sequences coding for the same CDR3. The genes are TRBV2 and TRBJ1-1; D perhaps matches TRBD1 (6 bases). Per germline, CDR1 SNHLY and CDR2 FYNNEI. The V end was cut by 6 bases, the J end by 0 bases, with 8 bases between. There are 13 residues in the CDR3. For the CDR3, the DNA is TGTGCCAGCAGAGGACAGATGAACACTGAAGCTTTCTTT. Protein product: CASRGQMNTEAFF.

This clone has ten or more counts. CDR3 coding DNA: TGTGCCAGCAGCGTAGTGGGGGGAGAGGGTTACGGCGGGGAGCTGTTTTTT. Translated: CASSVVGGEGYGGELFF. The chain couples TRBV9 to TRBJ2-2, with D perhaps TRBD2 (6 bases). Looked up from germline, CDR1 is SGDLS and CDR2 is YYNGEE. CDR3 size: 17 residues. V lost 0 bases and J 7 bases, leaving 19 bases between the germline ends.

V gene TRBV10-3 combines with J gene TRBJ1-2, with D maybe TRBD1 (5 bases). CDR3 length: 13 residues. The germline V and J ends were trimmed by 4 bases and 4 bases, with 10 bases remaining between them. From germline, CDR1 is ENHRY and CDR2 SYGVKD. CDR3 bases: TGTGCCATCAGTGGGCCACAGGTCTATGGCTACACCTTC. Translating it yields CAISGPQVYGYTF.

The gene calls are TRBV7-3 and TRBJ1-2; the match to TRBD1 covers 7 bases. Germline V gives CDR1 SGHTA, CDR2 FQGTGA. This CDR3 has 13 amino acids. Trimming at V came to 5 bases and at J to 7 bases, leaving 7 bases not matched to a gene. The CDR3 nucleotides are TGTGCCAGCAGCCCGACAGGGACGGCTGGCTACACCTTC. Translation: CASSPTGTAGYTF.

This sequence joins TRBV11-2 and TRBJ1-4; tentatively, D is TRBD1 (6 bases). The V gene lost 5 bases and the J gene lost 7 bases, with 20 bases spanning the gap. The V gene's germline CDR1 is SGHAT and CDR2 FQNNGV. The CDR3 spans 16 residues. CDR3: CASSLAAQGLGEKLFF. The CDR3 region has the DNA TGTGCCAGCAGCCTCGCCGCACAGGGCTTGGGTGAAAAACTGTTTTTT.